This TCR beta chain was retrieved from a study of blood T cells in healthy people across ages. This clonotype has a count of ten or more. Its antigen is currently unknown. Notes on the study in general: Age showed a roughly linear inverse relationship with TCR beta diversity per million T cells.

This CDR3 contains 14 residues. V shed 0 bases and J shed 7 bases, with 12 bases lying between them. CDR1 and CDR2 (germline): LGHNA, YSLEER. The donors, healthy Caucasians from Russia, were aged roughly 6 to 95. The second PCR ran about 6 to 12 cycles with a sample-barcoded 5' primer and J-beta primers. TCRdb called the 5' RACE reads again in MiXCR, with one record for every CDR3 protein. The repertoire has roughly 410,000 distinct CDR3 sequences, over 45% of them found once; the top ten carry under 65%. This TCR came from a man aged 55 to 70 in good health. The rearrangement uses TRBV4-3 and TRBJ1-2, with D unresolved. Sequenced input: blood. Here the CDR3 reads CASSQDSSRRGYTF. CDR3 DNA sequence: TGCGCCAGCAGCCAAGACAGCTCTAGGCGTGGCTACACCTTC.